This T cell receptor (beta chain) was recorded in a study of blood T cell repertoires in COVID-19. Clones were read by immunoSEQ multiplex PCR, and TCRdb kept only the in-frame ones, dropping some. Among tens of thousands of clones listed, 85% to 90% were seen once. The sequenced material came from peripheral blood. This clonotype was obtained from a man in his 70s with active COVID-19.

CDR3 DNA sequence: TGTGCCAGCAGCCGAGGTGAGTCCTACGAGCAGTACTTC. Its translation: CASSRGESYEQYF. This chain links TRBV5-6 with TRBJ2-7; D is unclear. Trimming left V 4 bases short and J 1 base short, with 9 bases between. CDR1 is SGHDT and CDR2 is YYEEEE in the germline V gene. The CDR3 contains 13 residues. Together with reference TRBV5-6 and TRBJ2-7, the CDR3 gives the full variable domain: DAGVTQSPTHLIKTRGQQVTLRCSPKSGHDTVSWYQQALGQGPQFIFQYYEEEERQRGNFPDRFSGHQFPNYSSELNVNALLLGDSALYLCASSRGESYEQYFGPGTRLTVT.